The rows below give T cell receptor beta chains drawn from one sample of a study of PD-1 blockade in classical Hodgkin lymphoma. Assay used: immunoSEQ multiplex PCR; TCRdb lists only in-frame clones, some missing. This table holds 53,000 or so clones, 65% to 85% found once. The sample was peripheral blood mononuclear cells (PBMCs), taken at baseline. These receptors all come from a human donor with classical Hodgkin lymphoma. CDR3s include the opening cysteine and the closing phenylalanine or tryptophan. Fields, in order: J gene, D gene, clone size, CDR3 length, V gene, CDR3 DNA, CDR3 protein. A D gene is named only where the DNA matches it firmly. Clone size is given for some rows only: seen once, a few or many times, or a class if the clone is expanded.

j_gene: TRBJ2-7; d_gene: -; abundance: -; len: 16; v_gene: TRBV5-1; CDR3nt: TGCGCCAGCAGCTTGGTGCGGGGGACAGGTCCCGACGAGCAGTACTTC; CDR3aa: CASSLVRGTGPDEQYF
j_gene: TRBJ1-1; d_gene: -; abundance: -; len: 13; v_gene: TRBV7-6; CDR3nt: TGTGCCAGCAGCTTAATCCAGAACACTGAAGCTTTCTTT; CDR3aa: CASSLIQNTEAFF
j_gene: TRBJ2-3; d_gene: -; abundance: -; len: 14; v_gene: TRBV7-9; CDR3nt: TGTGCCAGCAGCCCCAACAGGGTTGGAGATACGCAGTATTTT; CDR3aa: CASSPNRVGDTQYF
j_gene: TRBJ1-2; d_gene: -; abundance: -; len: 13; v_gene: TRBV28; CDR3nt: TGTGCCAGCAGTTTGGCAGGGATTTATGGCTACACCTTC; CDR3aa: CASSLAGIYGYTF
j_gene: TRBJ2-7; d_gene: TRBD2; abundance: -; len: 14; v_gene: TRBV30; CDR3nt: TGTGCCCGGGGACTAGCGGGAGGGCCTGACGAGCAGTACTTC; CDR3aa: CARGLAGGPDEQYF
j_gene: TRBJ1-1; d_gene: -; abundance: few; len: 16; v_gene: TRBV5-1; CDR3nt: TGCGCCAGCAGCTTGGGCTACGGAGAGATGAACACTGAAGCTTTCTTT; CDR3aa: CASSLGYGEMNTEAFF
j_gene: TRBJ2-7; d_gene: -; abundance: -; len: 15; v_gene: TRBV6-5; CDR3nt: TGTGCCAGCAGTTACTCACCGGGACTCTCCTACGAGCAGTACTTC; CDR3aa: CASSYSPGLSYEQYF
j_gene: TRBJ1-2; d_gene: -; abundance: -; len: 15; v_gene: TRBV2; CDR3nt: TGTGCCAGCAGCCGGGACACCCAGGCCTCCTATGGCTACACCTTC; CDR3aa: CASSRDTQASYGYTF
j_gene: TRBJ2-7; d_gene: -; abundance: -; len: 14; v_gene: TRBV6-5; CDR3nt: TGTGCCAGCAGTTACTCCACCACCAACTACGAGCAGTACTTC; CDR3aa: CASSYSTTNYEQYF
j_gene: TRBJ1-1; d_gene: -; abundance: -; len: 13; v_gene: TRBV18; CDR3nt: TGTGCCAGCTCACTCGGGGGGGGGCTTGAAGCTTTCTTT; CDR3aa: CASSLGGGLEAFF
j_gene: TRBJ1-1; d_gene: TRBD1; abundance: once; len: 16; v_gene: TRBV5-6; CDR3nt: TGTGCCAGCAGCTTGGAGGCAGGGGGAAGGTGGACTGAAGCTTTCTTT; CDR3aa: CASSLEAGGRWTEAFF
j_gene: TRBJ2-1; d_gene: -; abundance: -; len: 16; v_gene: TRBV19; CDR3nt: TGTGCCAGTAGTCCCCTCGTACAGGTGGACTACAATGAGCAGTTCTTC; CDR3aa: CASSPLVQVDYNEQFF
j_gene: TRBJ2-7; d_gene: -; abundance: once; len: 17; v_gene: TRBV5-6; CDR3nt: TGTGCCAGCAGTCCGAGAGGTGTCAGTAAAAGTTCCTACGAGCAGTACTTC; CDR3aa: CASSPRGVSKSSYEQYF
j_gene: TRBJ2-1; d_gene: -; abundance: few; len: 13; v_gene: TRBV19; CDR3nt: TGTGCCAGTAGTTACGACGGCTACAATGAGCAGTTCTTC; CDR3aa: CASSYDGYNEQFF